The 32 T cell receptor beta chains listed next were all sequenced from one sample in a study of OX40 agonist ivuxolimab in advanced cancers. Sequencing used immunoSEQ multiplex PCR; TCRdb keeps in-frame clones, though not all of them. Among around 11,000 clones listed, around 80% were seen once. The specimen was CD4+ or CD8+ T cells sorted from blood, collected in a trial of the OX40 agonist ivuxolimab. Receptors originate from an adult with an advanced solid tumor such as melanoma, head and neck, liver or kidney cancer.

The chain is built from TRBV4-2 and TRBJ2-1, with TRBD2 matching over 7 bases. With 4 bases clipped from V and 6 bases from J, the junction kept 9 bases outside the gene matches. Germline loops: CDR1 LGHNA, CDR2 YNFKEQ. The CDR3 sequence is 15 residues long. The CDR3 DNA reads as TGTGCCAGCAGCCCGTGGACTAGTAATCGCAATGAGCAGTTCTTC. Encoded protein: CASSPWTSNRNEQFF.

By proportion, this clone is large. The V and J genes are TRBV25-1 and TRBJ1-4, with 7 bases matching TRBD1. Germline lookup yields CDR1 MGHDK and CDR2 SYGVNS. V lost 6 bases, J lost 7 bases, and 8 bases stayed unmatched. This CDR3 has 14 residues. CDR3 residues: CASSRQGRFEKLFF. Written as DNA, the CDR3 is TGTGCCAGCAGCAGACAGGGTCGGTTTGAAAAACTGTTTTTT.

The genes are TRBV29-1 and TRBJ2-5, with 10 positions matching TRBD2. Losses at the gene ends were 7 bases for V and 11 bases for J; bases not matched to a gene: 13. This CDR3 contains 13 residues. Germline CDR1 SQVTM, CDR2 ANQGSEA. DNA for the CDR3: TGCAGCGCTCAAGCGGGAGGGCCCCGGGAGCAGTACTTC. It encodes CSAQAGGPREQYF.

A note on this clone: The same CDR3 arises from other DNA sequences in this sample as well. This sequence joins TRBV7-2 and TRBJ2-7, with TRBD1 identical over 9 bases. Germline V gene lookup returns CDR1 SGHTA and CDR2 FQGNSA. V was pared by 1 base and J by 7 bases, with 8 bases of the junction left unmatched. The CDR3 length is 15 residues. CDR3 sequence: CASSLGDREDEEQYF. For the CDR3, the DNA is TGTGCCAGCAGCTTAGGGGACAGGGAAGATGAAGAGCAGTACTTC.

The rearrangement joins TRBV7-9 to TRBJ2-7; the D call may be TRBD1 or TRBD2 (5 bases each). Trimming removed 5 bases from V and 5 bases from J, with 13 bases in between. The CDR3 contains 13 residues. Germline lookup yields CDR1 SEHNR and CDR2 FQNEAQ (reference sequence). This chain's CDR3 is CASSARDVDEQYF. DNA for the CDR3: TGTGCCAGCAGCGCCCGGGACGTCGACGAGCAGTACTTC.

The rearrangement links TRBV5-5 to TRBJ2-5, with TRBD1 identical over 11 bases. V shed 4 bases, J shed 4 bases, and the junction held 6 bases outside the gene matches. The germline gives CDR1 SGHKS, CDR2 YYEKEE (reference sequence). This CDR3 has 15 residues. CDR3 in amino acids: CASSPGTGGRETQYF. For the CDR3, the DNA is TGTGCCAGCAGCCCCGGGACAGGGGGGAGAGAGACCCAGTACTTC.

The chain joins TRBV19 to TRBJ2-6, with D possibly being TRBD1 (6 bases). The length of the CDR3 is 16 residues. CDR1 is LNHDA, CDR2 SQIVND, per germline (reference sequence). V lost 0 bases and J 0 bases, leaving 6 bases between the germline ends. The CDR3 nucleotides read TGTGCCAGTAGTATAGACAGGGGCTCTGGGGCCAACGTCCTGACTTTC. Translated: CASSIDRGSGANVLTF.

The DNA of the CDR3 is TGTGCCAGCAGCCACGGGGAGACCCAGTACTTC. This codes for CASSHGETQYF. V usage is TRBV14 and J usage is TRBJ2-5; D call uncertain. The CDR3 spans 11 residues. Trimming stripped 3 bases from V and 5 bases from J, with 4 bases between. From germline, CDR1 is SGHDN and CDR2 FVKESK.

V usage is TRBV7-8 and J usage is TRBJ2-2; TRBD2 agrees at 10 bases. V trimming: 4 bases; J trimming: 0 bases; junction bases outside the gene matches: 11. The V gene's germline CDR1 is SGHVS and CDR2 FQNEAQ. CDR3 length equals 19 residues. The CDR3 bases are TGTGCCAGCAGCTCCCATCGGACTAGCGGATACGCGAACACCGGGGAGCTGTTTTTT. Protein: CASSSHRTSGYANTGELFF. Together with reference TRBV7-8 and TRBJ2-2, the CDR3 gives the full variable domain: GAGVSQSPRYKVAKRGQDVALRCDPISGHVSLFWYQQALGQGPEFLTYFQNEAQLDKSGLPSDRFFAERPEGSVSTLKIQRTQQEDSAVYLCASSSHRTSGYANTGELFFGEGSRLTVL.

The chain links TRBV4-1 to TRBJ2-7; D possibly uses TRBD1 or TRBD2 (5 bases each). V was clipped by 0 bases and J by 6 bases, with 18 bases between them. The CDR3 runs to 16 residues. Germline CDR1 is MGHRA and CDR2 is YSYEKL. The DNA of the CDR3 is TGCGCCAGCAGCCAAGAACCCGGGACGGTGGTTGGCGAGCAGTACTTC. Residues: CASSQEPGTVVGEQYF.

The V call is TRBV14, the J call TRBJ1-6, with 8 bases that match TRBD1. Unmatched junction bases numbered 7, after V lost 2 bases and J lost 10 bases. CDR3 length: 15 residues. The germline CDR1 and CDR2 sequences are SGHDN and FVKESK. The CDR3 region has the DNA TGTGCCAGCAGCCAACGAGGACAGGGCGAATCACCCCTCCACTTT. It encodes CASSQRGQGESPLHF.

The chain has TRBV4-2 and TRBJ1-2, with 8 bases lining up with TRBD1. CDR3 size: 17 residues. Losses at the gene ends were 0 bases for V and 0 bases for J; bases not matched to a gene: 6. Germline V gives CDR1 LGHNA, CDR2 YNFKEQ. The CDR3 loop reads CASSQEATGVANYGYTF. The CDR3 nucleotides read TGTGCCAGCAGCCAAGAAGCGACAGGGGTTGCTAACTATGGCTACACCTTC.

This clone showed up just a few times. The chain uses TRBV7-9 and TRBJ2-1; 8 positions match TRBD2. This CDR3 region has 12 residues. The germline V gene has CDR1 SEHNR and CDR2 FQNEAQ (reference sequence). V shed 4 bases and J 13 bases; nucleotides not matched to a gene: 6. The CDR3 DNA reads as TGTGCCAGCAGCTCAGGCGGGACTAGACAGTTCTTC. Translating gives CASSSGGTRQFF.

This clone is medium-sized (0.01 to 0.1%) within its sample. The chain employs TRBV6-5 and TRBJ2-1; possible D gene TRBD2, 6 bases. The germline V and J ends were trimmed by 7 bases and 5 bases, with 15 bases remaining between them. Germline values: CDR1 MNHEY, CDR2 SVGAGI. The CDR3 consists of 14 residues. The CDR3 is CASTHRLGNNEQFF. The CDR3 bases are TGTGCCAGCACCCACCGACTAGGAAACAATGAGCAGTTCTTC.

The CDR3 sequence is CASSQGWTGVYEQYF. The CDR3 DNA follows: TGCGCCAGCAGCCAAGGTTGGACAGGGGTCTACGAGCAGTACTTC. This chain joins TRBV4-1 and TRBJ2-7, with 9 nucleotides matching TRBD1. Trimming cost V 1 base and J 3 bases; bases outside gene matches: 4. Germline CDR1 MGHRA, CDR2 YSYEKL. The CDR3 contains 15 residues.

In this sample, this clone turned up a few times. The V gene is TRBV29-1, the J gene TRBJ2-7; the D gene is possibly TRBD2 (5 bases). Trimming removed 1 base at V and 1 base at J, with 5 bases between. The CDR3 runs to 12 residues. Germline lookup yields CDR1 SQVTM and CDR2 ANQGSEA. The CDR3 loop is CSVEGTSYEQYF. The CDR3 DNA reads TGCAGCGTTGAAGGGACTTCCTACGAGCAGTACTTC.

J is TRBJ1-3 and V is TRBV18, with TRBD1 matching 8 bases. The CDR3 contains 18 residues. The V gene's germline CDR1 is KGHSH and CDR2 LQKENI. Trimming cost V 0 bases and J 1 base; bases outside gene matches: 8. CDR3 bases: TGTGCCAGCTCACCACCGAATACAGGGGGAAGGTCTGGAAACACCATATATTTT. It yields the protein CASSPPNTGGRSGNTIYF. Full variable domain (outside the CDR3, taken from reference TRBV18 and TRBJ1-3): NAGVMQNPRHLVRRRGQEARLRCSPMKGHSHVYWYRQLPEEGLKFMVYLQKENIIDESGMPKERFSAEFPKEGPSILRIQQVVRGDSAAYFCASSPPNTGGRSGNTIYFGEGSWLTVV.

V gene TRBV27 combines with J gene TRBJ2-7; no definite D call. This CDR3 spans 13 amino acids. Germline assignment: CDR1 MNHEY and CDR2 SMNVEV (reference sequence). With 5 bases removed from V and 5 bases from J, the gap between germline ends came to 13 bases. This CDR3 reads CASSPRAVDEQYF. CDR3 nucleotide sequence: TGTGCCAGCAGTCCCCGTGCAGTGGACGAGCAGTACTTC.

The V gene is TRBV9, the J gene TRBJ2-5, with unresolved D. The CDR3 is made up of 13 amino acids. The V gene lost 1 base and the J gene lost 1 base, with 5 bases spanning the gap. The V gene's germline CDR1 is SGDLS and CDR2 YYNGEE. CDR3 nucleotide sequence: TGTGCCAGCAGCGTATGGGGCCAAGAGACCCAGTACTTC. Translation: CASSVWGQETQYF.

This clone was counted once. The genes are TRBV27 and TRBJ2-1; TRBD2 matches at 12 bases. The CDR3 is 15 amino acids. V shed 8 bases and J 8 bases; nucleotides not matched to a gene: 10. The V gene's germline CDR1 is MNHEY and CDR2 SMNVEV (reference sequence). CDR3 protein: CASVQTSGGHDEQFF. CDR3 nucleotides: TGTGCCAGCGTACAGACTAGCGGGGGACATGATGAGCAGTTCTTC.

The rearrangement joins TRBV5-4 to TRBJ2-3; 10 bases match TRBD2. The CDR3 contains 16 residues. With 7 bases clipped from V and 3 bases from J, the junction kept 11 bases outside the gene matches. The germline CDR1 and CDR2 sequences are SGHNT and YYREEE (reference sequence). The CDR3 DNA is TGTGCCAGCGGCGCGTATGGACTAGCGGTTACAGATACGCAGTATTTT. Translated, it gives CASGAYGLAVTDTQYF.

The gene calls are TRBV9 and TRBJ2-5; TRBD1 might be the D (6 bases). The CDR3 length is 13 residues. Germline V lookup: CDR1 SGDLS, CDR2 YYNGEE. V gave up 0 bases and J gave up 5 bases, with 8 bases separating them. As DNA, the CDR3 is TGTGCCAGCAGCGTAGGGGGGCGGGAGACCCAGTACTTC. Translation: CASSVGGRETQYF.

The chain couples TRBV19 to TRBJ2-2, with D possibly being TRBD2 (7 bases). Trimming removed 5 bases at V and 1 base at J, with 11 bases between. Germline CDR1 reads LNHDA; CDR2 reads SQIVND (reference sequence). This CDR3 contains 15 residues. The CDR3 bases are TGTGCCAGTAGTCACGGGGGGCTGAACACCGGGGAGCTGTTTTTT. Its protein is CASSHGGLNTGELFF.

V gene TRBV5-1 combines with J gene TRBJ1-1; D uncertain. Germline V gene lookup returns CDR1 SGHRS and CDR2 YFSETQ. The CDR3 runs 14 residues. V was shortened by 0 bases and J by 1 base, with 7 bases between the two germline ends. The CDR3 sequence is CASSLDWGNTEAFF. The CDR3, as DNA: TGCGCCAGCAGCTTGGATTGGGGGAACACTGAAGCTTTCTTT.

This clone has a handful of counts. The chain employs TRBV4-2 and TRBJ2-7; 15 positions match TRBD2. The CDR3 spans 15 residues. From germline, CDR1 is LGHNA and CDR2 YNFKEQ. The V segment lost 5 bases and the J segment 7 bases; nucleotides outside the gene matches: 6. CDR3 in DNA: TGTGCCAGCAGCTGGACTAGCGGGGGGGCTCAAGAGCAGTACTTC. This codes for CASSWTSGGAQEQYF.

The chain couples TRBV27 to TRBJ2-3, with D possibly TRBD2 on 7 matching bases. V lost 0 bases and J 6 bases, leaving 13 bases between the germline ends. The CDR3 is made up of 15 amino acids. The germline V gene has CDR1 MNHEY and CDR2 SMNVEV (reference sequence). In DNA form, the CDR3 reads TGTGCCAGCAGTTTATCGGGGGGGGGCCAGGATACGCAGTATTTT. It yields the protein CASSLSGGGQDTQYF.

V gene TRBV10-2 combines with J gene TRBJ2-1, with TRBD2 identical over 15 bases. With V trimmed by 10 bases and J by 3 bases, 7 bases remained unmatched. The length of the CDR3 is 16 residues. Germline CDR1 and CDR2: WSHSY and SAAADI. The CDR3 DNA is TGCGCCACCGAAGGACTAGCGGGAGGGGGCTACAATGAGCAGTTCTTC. Its protein is CATEGLAGGGYNEQFF.

The genes are TRBV6-1 and TRBJ2-7; D uncertain. V dropped 1 base and J dropped 0 bases, with 4 bases sitting between them. The CDR3 sequence is 13 residues long. CDR1 MNHNS and CDR2 SASEGT come from the germline V gene. The CDR3 region has the DNA TGTGCCAGCAGTGAAGGAGTCTCCTACGAGCAGTACTTC. Protein: CASSEGVSYEQYF.

A few counts support this clone. This sequence joins TRBV5-1 and TRBJ2-7; D remains unclear. Trimming took off 2 bases at V and 0 bases at J, with 15 bases between the two ends. The CDR3 has 16 amino acids. Germline V gene lookup returns CDR1 SGHRS and CDR2 YFSETQ. As DNA, the CDR3 is TGCGCCAGCAGCTTCATGTACCCGGTTAGCTCCTACGAGCAGTACTTC. Amino acids: CASSFMYPVSSYEQYF.

V usage is TRBV11-3 and J usage is TRBJ2-7; TRBD1 matches 7 bases. There are 14 residues in the CDR3. The V gene end was trimmed by 4 bases and the J gene end by 6 bases; junction bases not matched to a gene: 9. Germline lookup yields CDR1 SGHNT and CDR2 YENEEA. The CDR3 here is CASSSGQDLREQYF. The CDR3 DNA reads as TGTGCCAGCAGCTCCGGACAGGATTTGCGCGAGCAGTACTTC.

This chain joins TRBV4-1 and TRBJ2-1, with D perhaps matching TRBD2 (7 bases). V dropped 1 base and J dropped 6 bases, with 13 bases sitting between them. Germline V gene lookup returns CDR1 MGHRA and CDR2 YSYEKL. The CDR3 loop spans 15 amino acids. This CDR3 reads CASSQAGGWGNEQFF. The CDR3 region has the DNA TGCGCCAGCAGCCAAGCGGGGGGCTGGGGCAATGAGCAGTTCTTC.

V is TRBV9 and J is TRBJ2-5, with 9 bases matching TRBD2. Germline V lookup: CDR1 SGDLS, CDR2 YYNGEE. The CDR3 is 17 residues long. Trimming cost V 0 bases and J 4 bases; bases outside gene matches: 10. The CDR3 DNA follows: TGTGCCAGCAGCGTAGGGGATAGCGGGGGAGGAGGAGAGACCCAGTACTTC. This translates into CASSVGDSGGGGETQYF. Full variable domain (rest looked up from reference TRBV9 and TRBJ2-5): DSGVTQTPKHLITATGQRVTLRCSPRSGDLSVYWYQQSLDQGLQFLIQYYNGEERAKGNILERFSAQQFPDLHSELNLSSLELGDSALYFCASSVGDSGGGGETQYFGPGTRLLVL.